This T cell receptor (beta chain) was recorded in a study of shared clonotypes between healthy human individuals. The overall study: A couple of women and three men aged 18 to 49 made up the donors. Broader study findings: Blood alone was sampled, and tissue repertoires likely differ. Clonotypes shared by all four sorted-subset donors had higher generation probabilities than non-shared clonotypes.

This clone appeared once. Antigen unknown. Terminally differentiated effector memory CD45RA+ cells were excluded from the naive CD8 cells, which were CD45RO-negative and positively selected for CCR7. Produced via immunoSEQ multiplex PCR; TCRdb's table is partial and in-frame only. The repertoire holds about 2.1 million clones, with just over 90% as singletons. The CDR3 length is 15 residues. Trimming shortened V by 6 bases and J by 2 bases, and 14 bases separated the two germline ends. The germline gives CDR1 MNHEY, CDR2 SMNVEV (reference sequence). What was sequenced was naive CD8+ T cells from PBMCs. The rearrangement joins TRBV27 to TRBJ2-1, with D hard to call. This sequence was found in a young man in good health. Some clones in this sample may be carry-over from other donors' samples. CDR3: CASSRQRPPYNEQFF. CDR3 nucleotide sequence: TGTGCCAGCAGCCGGCAGCGCCCTCCCTACAATGAGCAGTTCTTC.